A selection of T cell receptor beta chains follows, all from one sample in a study of blood T cells in healthy people across ages. TCRdb analysed the 5' RACE reads with MiXCR anew, one entry per CDR3 protein. Among more than 800,000 distinct CDR3 sequences listed, around 26% were seen once. Sequencing was done on a sample of blood. These receptors all come from a woman older than 75 in good health. Both conserved end residues are part of each CDR3. Fields, in order: J gene, clone size, V gene, D gene, CDR3 protein, CDR3 DNA. D genes are given only for firm matches. For some rows the clone size is stated as once, few or many, or as a class when expanded; others skip it.

J: TRBJ2-3; size: many; V: TRBV7-2; D: TRBD2; CDR3: CASSLAGGVDTQYF; DNA: TGTGCCAGCAGCTTAGCGGGGGGGGTGGATACGCAGTATTTT
J: TRBJ2-3; size: many; V: TRBV20-1; D: .; CDR3: CSEKGSTDTQYF; DNA: TGCAGTGAAAAGGGGAGCACAGATACGCAGTATTTT
J: TRBJ1-5; size: .; V: TRBV4-1; D: .; CDR3: CASSQDLSQPQHF; DNA: TGCGCCAGCAGCCAAGATCTGAGTCAGCCCCAGCATTTT
J: TRBJ2-1; size: many; V: TRBV11-2; D: .; CDR3: CASSPIYNEQFF; DNA: TGTGCCAGCAGCCCAATCTACAATGAGCAGTTCTTC
J: TRBJ2-5; size: few; V: TRBV7-2; D: .; CDR3: CASSFTLPPEQYF; DNA: TGTGCCAGCAGCTTTACCCTGCCACCGGAGCAGTACTTC
J: TRBJ2-7; size: many; V: TRBV3-1; D: .; CDR3: CASSTPRLGGEQYF; DNA: TGTGCCAGCAGCACCCCAAGGTTGGGGGGCGAGCAGTACTTC
J: TRBJ1-5; size: .; V: TRBV11-2; D: .; CDR3: CAGSLVGRDQPQHF; DNA: TGTGCCGGCAGCTTAGTCGGTCGGGATCAGCCCCAGCATTTT
J: TRBJ1-1; size: .; V: TRBV4-3; D: .; CDR3: CASSQDPDTDTEAFF; DNA: TGCGCCAGCAGCCAAGATCCCGACACAGACACTGAAGCTTTCTTT
J: TRBJ1-2; size: many; V: TRBV6-1; D: TRBD1; CDR3: CASSAGTESYGYTF; DNA: TGTGCCAGCAGTGCCGGGACAGAGAGCTATGGCTACACCTTC
J: TRBJ1-4; size: many; V: TRBV6-5; D: .; CDR3: CASSYSGRTGEKLFF; DNA: TGTGCCAGCAGTTACTCGGGCAGAACCGGTGAAAAACTGTTTTTT
J: TRBJ1-2; size: few; V: TRBV9; D: .; CDR3: CASSAGQGGYGYTF; DNA: TGTGCCAGCAGCGCAGGGCAGGGAGGATATGGCTACACCTTC
J: TRBJ2-5; size: many; V: TRBV2; D: TRBD2; CDR3: CASSEALAGGQETQYF; DNA: TGTGCCAGCAGTGAAGCGCTAGCGGGGGGCCAAGAGACCCAGTACTTC
J: TRBJ2-3; size: .; V: TRBV7-3; D: .; CDR3: CASSLRAAGPYTQYF; DNA: TGTGCCAGCAGCTTACGGGCAGCCGGGCCTTATACGCAGTATTTT
J: TRBJ1-2; size: many; V: TRBV29-1; D: .; CDR3: CSHTSPELNYGYTF; DNA: TGCAGCCATACCTCACCAGAGCTTAACTATGGCTACACCTTC
J: TRBJ2-7; size: .; V: TRBV6-5; D: TRBD2; CDR3: CASSYSIGGSSGYEQYF; DNA: TGTGCCAGCAGTTACTCGATTGGGGGATCTAGCGGCTACGAGCAGTACTTC
J: TRBJ2-3; size: many; V: TRBV7-2; D: TRBD2; CDR3: CASSPGGLAGISDTQYF; DNA: TGTGCCAGCAGTCCTGGGGGACTAGCGGGGATTTCAGATACGCAGTATTTT
J: TRBJ1-2; size: many; V: TRBV5-1; D: TRBD1; CDR3: CASSLGGTASSYGYTF; DNA: TGCGCCAGCAGCTTGGGTGGGACAGCATCCTCATATGGCTACACCTTC
J: TRBJ2-7; size: many; V: TRBV28; D: .; CDR3: CASSKGSYYEQYF; DNA: TGTGCCAGCAGTAAAGGGTCCTACTACGAGCAGTACTTC
J: TRBJ2-3; size: many; V: TRBV24-1; D: .; CDR3: CATATSTDTQYF; DNA: TGTGCCACGGCGACTAGCACAGATACGCAGTATTTT
J: TRBJ1-1; size: few; V: TRBV7-2; D: TRBD1; CDR3: CASSLAGQVNTEAFF; DNA: TGTGCCAGCAGCTTAGCGGGACAGGTGAACACTGAAGCTTTCTTT
J: TRBJ2-2; size: many; V: TRBV11-2; D: TRBD1; CDR3: CASSANQGAGELFF; DNA: TGTGCCAGCAGCGCCAACCAGGGGGCCGGGGAGCTGTTTTTT
J: TRBJ2-7; size: few; V: TRBV18; D: .; CDR3: CASSPLPARTYEQYF; DNA: TGTGCCAGCTCACCACTTCCAGCCCGCACCTACGAGCAGTACTTC
J: TRBJ2-7; size: many; V: TRBV6-6; D: .; CDR3: CASSHQTTGFYEQYF; DNA: TGTGCCAGCAGTCACCAGACGACAGGCTTCTACGAGCAGTACTTC
J: TRBJ2-3; size: few; V: TRBV6-2/TRBV6-3; D: TRBD2; CDR3: CASSYPRGGRTDTQYF; DNA: TGTGCCAGCAGTTACCCTCGGGGGGGGCGCACAGATACGCAGTATTTT
J: TRBJ1-1; size: many; V: TRBV18; D: .; CDR3: CASSPTNMNTEAFF; DNA: TGTGCCAGCTCACCAACAAACATGAACACTGAAGCTTTCTTT
J: TRBJ2-2; size: .; V: TRBV11-2; D: .; CDR3: CASSHTERGELFF; DNA: TGTGCCAGCAGCCATACCGAAAGGGGGGAGCTGTTTTTT
J: TRBJ1-6; size: many; V: TRBV6-5; D: TRBD1; CDR3: CASSYVPGQGGSPLHF; DNA: TGTGCCAGCAGTTACGTCCCGGGACAGGGCGGGTCACCCCTCCACTTT
J: TRBJ1-6; size: many; V: TRBV28; D: .; CDR3: CASSRDGDFYNSPLHF; DNA: TGTGCCAGCAGCCGCGACGGGGACTTCTATAATTCACCCCTCCACTTT
J: TRBJ2-5; size: many; V: TRBV7-9; D: .; CDR3: CASSLTRQLQETQYF; DNA: TGTGCCAGCAGCTTAACCCGACAGCTACAAGAGACCCAGTACTTC
J: TRBJ1-5; size: few; V: TRBV6-2/TRBV6-3; D: .; CDR3: CASSYSSTTQGWQPQHF; DNA: TGTGCCAGCAGTTACTCGAGTACAACTCAGGGATGGCAGCCCCAGCATTTT
J: TRBJ2-7; size: many; V: TRBV20-1; D: .; CDR3: CSARLQGRGKSYEQYF; DNA: TGCAGTGCTAGACTCCAGGGGCGGGGGAAATCCTACGAGCAGTACTTC
J: TRBJ2-5; size: few; V: TRBV6-2/TRBV6-3; D: TRBD1; CDR3: CASSYFGTGTETQYF; DNA: TGTGCCAGCAGTTACTTCGGGACAGGGACAGAGACCCAGTACTTC
J: TRBJ2-7; size: many; V: TRBV11-2; D: TRBD2; CDR3: CASSLERGGTYEQYF; DNA: TGTGCCAGCAGCTTAGAGCGGGGGGGAACCTACGAGCAGTACTTC
J: TRBJ2-1; size: .; V: TRBV28; D: TRBD2; CDR3: CASSLIAGEAYNGQFF; DNA: TGTGCCAGCAGTCTAATAGCGGGGGAGGCCTACAATGGGCAGTTCTTC
J: TRBJ2-7; size: .; V: TRBV6-6; D: .; CDR3: CASLQVDGYSYEQYF; DNA: TGTGCCAGCCTTCAAGTGGACGGATACTCCTACGAGCAGTACTTC
J: TRBJ2-1; size: many; V: TRBV12-3/TRBV12-4; D: TRBD2; CDR3: CASTLRGGNYNEQFF; DNA: TGTGCCAGCACCCTGCGGGGGGGAAACTACAATGAGCAGTTCTTC
J: TRBJ2-1; size: .; V: TRBV7-9; D: .; CDR3: CASSSIHEQFF; DNA: TGTGCCAGCAGCTCAATCCACGAGCAGTTCTTC
J: TRBJ2-5; size: .; V: TRBV3-1; D: .; CDR3: CASSQVSLVQETQYF; DNA: TGTGCCAGCAGCCAAGTATCCCTCGTACAAGAGACCCAGTACTTC
J: TRBJ1-2; size: many; V: TRBV5-5; D: TRBD1; CDR3: CASSRGQGVYGYTF; DNA: TGTGCCAGCAGCCGGGGACAGGGGGTCTATGGCTACACCTTC
J: TRBJ1-5; size: many; V: TRBV20-1; D: TRBD1; CDR3: CSADSDRGRRAGQPQHF; DNA: TGCAGTGCTGACTCGGACAGGGGGCGCCGAGCAGGTCAGCCCCAGCATTTT
J: TRBJ2-4; size: .; V: TRBV12-3/TRBV12-4; D: TRBD2; CDR3: CASSFGGDKNIQYF; DNA: TGTGCCAGCAGTTTTGGGGGGGACAAAAACATTCAGTACTTC
J: TRBJ2-5; size: many; V: TRBV4-3; D: TRBD1; CDR3: CASSQGTAQETQYF; DNA: TGCGCCAGCAGCCAGGGGACAGCACAAGAGACCCAGTACTTC
J: TRBJ2-5; size: many; V: TRBV5-1; D: .; CDR3: CASSLVLSGQETQYF; DNA: TGCGCCAGCAGCTTGGTTCTAAGTGGCCAAGAGACCCAGTACTTC
J: TRBJ1-2; size: many; V: TRBV6-5; D: TRBD1; CDR3: CASSHTDRGVGYTF; DNA: TGTGCCAGCAGTCACACTGACAGGGGAGTTGGCTACACCTTC
J: TRBJ2-7; size: many; V: TRBV15; D: TRBD1; CDR3: CATSRDGTGGLYEQYF; DNA: TGTGCCACCAGCAGAGATGGGACAGGGGGTCTCTACGAGCAGTACTTC
J: TRBJ2-3; size: .; V: TRBV10-3; D: TRBD1; CDR3: CAISLSGGRGTDTQYF; DNA: TGTGCCATCAGCCTCTCAGGGGGCCGGGGCACAGATACGCAGTATTTT
J: TRBJ1-2; size: many; V: TRBV5-1; D: TRBD1; CDR3: CASSSLSDRGHGYTF; DNA: TGCGCCAGCAGCTCTTTATCTGACAGGGGGCATGGCTACACCTTC
J: TRBJ1-1; size: .; V: TRBV19; D: TRBD1; CDR3: CASRDRPNTEAFF; DNA: TGTGCCAGTCGGGACAGGCCGAACACTGAAGCTTTCTTT
J: TRBJ1-4; size: many; V: TRBV27; D: .; CDR3: CASAPLGSRNEKLFF; DNA: TGTGCCAGCGCCCCCCTGGGCAGTCGGAATGAAAAACTGTTTTTT
J: TRBJ2-3; size: .; V: TRBV5-6; D: .; CDR3: CASSSALPADTQYF; DNA: TGTGCCAGCAGCTCGGCCTTGCCCGCAGATACGCAGTATTTT
J: TRBJ2-3; size: few; V: TRBV6-2/TRBV6-3; D: .; CDR3: CASRLQNTQYF; DNA: TGTGCCAGCAGGCTACAAAATACGCAGTATTTT
J: TRBJ1-6; size: .; V: TRBV15; D: TRBD1; CDR3: CATSGETGTGRNSPPHF; DNA: TGTGCCACCAGCGGGGAAACCGGGACAGGGCGTAATTCACCCCCCCACTTT
J: TRBJ2-3; size: many; V: TRBV11-2; D: .; CDR3: CASSWKKSTDTQYF; DNA: TGTGCCAGCAGCTGGAAGAAGAGCACAGATACGCAGTATTTT
J: TRBJ2-2; size: once; V: TRBV7-9; D: TRBD2; CDR3: CASGSGLASGELFF; DNA: TGTGCCAGCGGTTCGGGACTAGCGAGCGGGGAGTTGTTTTTT